This T cell receptor beta chain comes out of a study of T cells in localized non-small cell lung cancer. Sequencing was performed with immunoSEQ multiplex PCR; in TCRdb, only in-frame clones are kept and a portion is missing. Of about 31,000 clones in the sample, about 88% were seen once. A word on this clone: Its antigen is currently unknown.

General study points: Highest T cell clonality was seen in uninvolved adjacent lung, surpassing that measured in tumor. Longer overall survival accompanied higher blood T cell density.

Germline loops: CDR1 SGHAT, CDR2 FQNNGV. J was trimmed by 6 bases and V by 5 bases; bases with no gene match: 15. This CDR3 contains 18 residues. The rearrangement joins TRBV11-2 to TRBJ2-1; TRBD2 matches at 11 bases. The sequencing used peripheral blood, collected before any cancer treatment. The sequence derives from a woman aged 40-69 years with stage I lung adenocarcinoma. CDR3 nucleotide sequence: TGTGCCAGCAGCATCATAGCGGGGGGGTTTTTAACGGCCAATGAGCAGTTCTTC. Its translation: CASSIIAGGFLTANEQFF.